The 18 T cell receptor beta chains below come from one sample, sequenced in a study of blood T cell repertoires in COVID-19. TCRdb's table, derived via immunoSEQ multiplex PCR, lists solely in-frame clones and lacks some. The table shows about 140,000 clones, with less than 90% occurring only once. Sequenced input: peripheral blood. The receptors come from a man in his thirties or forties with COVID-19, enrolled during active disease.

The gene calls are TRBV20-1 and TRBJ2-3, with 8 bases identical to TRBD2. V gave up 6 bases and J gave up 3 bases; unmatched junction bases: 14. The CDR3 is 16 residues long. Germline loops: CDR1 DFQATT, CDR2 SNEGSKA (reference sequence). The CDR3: CSASKVGAGVTDTQYF. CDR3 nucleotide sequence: TGCAGTGCCAGTAAGGTTGGAGCGGGAGTAACAGATACGCAGTATTTT.

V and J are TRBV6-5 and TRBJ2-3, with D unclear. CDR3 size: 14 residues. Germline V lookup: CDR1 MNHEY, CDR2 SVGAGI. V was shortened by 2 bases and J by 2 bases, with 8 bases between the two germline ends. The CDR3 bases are TGTGCCAGCAGTTACCCCAACTACACAGATACGCAGTATTTT. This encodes CASSYPNYTDTQYF.

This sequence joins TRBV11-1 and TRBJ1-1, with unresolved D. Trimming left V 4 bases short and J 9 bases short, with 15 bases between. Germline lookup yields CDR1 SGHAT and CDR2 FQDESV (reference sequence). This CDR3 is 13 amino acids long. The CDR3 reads CASSSNYIAKAFF. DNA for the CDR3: TGTGCCAGCAGCTCCAACTACATCGCTAAAGCTTTCTTT.

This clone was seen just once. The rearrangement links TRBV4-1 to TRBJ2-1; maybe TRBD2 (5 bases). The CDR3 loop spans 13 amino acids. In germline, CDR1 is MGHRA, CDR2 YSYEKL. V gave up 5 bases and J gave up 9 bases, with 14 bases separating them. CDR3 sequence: CASSALAASEQFF. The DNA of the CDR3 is TGCGCCAGCAGCGCCCTAGCTGCGTCTGAGCAGTTCTTC.

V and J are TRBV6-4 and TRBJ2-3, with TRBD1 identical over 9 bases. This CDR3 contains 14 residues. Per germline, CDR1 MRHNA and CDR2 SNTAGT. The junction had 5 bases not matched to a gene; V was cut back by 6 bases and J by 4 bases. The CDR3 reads CASSTGGAADTQYF. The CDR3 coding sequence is TGTGCCAGCAGCACAGGGGGCGCAGCAGATACGCAGTATTTT.

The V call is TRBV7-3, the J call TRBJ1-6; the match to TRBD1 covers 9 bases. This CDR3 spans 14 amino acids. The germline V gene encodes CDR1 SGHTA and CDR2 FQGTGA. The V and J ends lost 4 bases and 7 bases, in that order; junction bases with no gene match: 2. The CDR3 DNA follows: TGTGCCAGCAGCTCCGGGACAGGGAATTCACCCCTCCACTTT. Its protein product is CASSSGTGNSPLHF.

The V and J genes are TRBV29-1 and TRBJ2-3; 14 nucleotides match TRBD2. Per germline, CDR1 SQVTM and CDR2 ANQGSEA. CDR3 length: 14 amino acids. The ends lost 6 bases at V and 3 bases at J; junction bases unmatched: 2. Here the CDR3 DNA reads TGCAGCGTATGGACTAGCGGGAGGACAGATACGCAGTATTTT. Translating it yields CSVWTSGRTDTQYF.

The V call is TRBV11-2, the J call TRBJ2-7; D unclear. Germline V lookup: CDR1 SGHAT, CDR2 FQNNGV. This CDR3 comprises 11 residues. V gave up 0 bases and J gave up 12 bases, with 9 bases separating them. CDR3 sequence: CASSLDRVLYF. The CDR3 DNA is TGTGCCAGCAGCTTAGACCGAGTTCTGTACTTC.

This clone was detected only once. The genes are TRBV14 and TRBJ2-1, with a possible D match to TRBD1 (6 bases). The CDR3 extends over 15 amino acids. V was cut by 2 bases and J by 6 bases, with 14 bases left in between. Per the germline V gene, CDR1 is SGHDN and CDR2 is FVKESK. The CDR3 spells CASSQLQGNFNEQFF. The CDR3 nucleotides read TGTGCCAGCAGCCAATTACAGGGTAATTTCAATGAGCAGTTCTTC.

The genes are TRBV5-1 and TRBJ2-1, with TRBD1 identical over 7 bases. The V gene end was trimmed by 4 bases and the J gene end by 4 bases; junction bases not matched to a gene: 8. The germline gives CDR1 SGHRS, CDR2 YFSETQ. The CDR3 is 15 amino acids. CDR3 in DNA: TGCGCCAGCAGCCCAAGGACAGGTCAGTACAATGAGCAGTTCTTC. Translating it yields CASSPRTGQYNEQFF. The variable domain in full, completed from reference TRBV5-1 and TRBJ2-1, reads KAGVTQTPRYLIKTRGQQVTLSCSPISGHRSVSWYQQTPGQGLQFLFEYFSETQRNKGNFPGRFSGRQFSNSRSEMNVSTLELGDSALYLCASSPRTGQYNEQFFGPGTRLTVL.

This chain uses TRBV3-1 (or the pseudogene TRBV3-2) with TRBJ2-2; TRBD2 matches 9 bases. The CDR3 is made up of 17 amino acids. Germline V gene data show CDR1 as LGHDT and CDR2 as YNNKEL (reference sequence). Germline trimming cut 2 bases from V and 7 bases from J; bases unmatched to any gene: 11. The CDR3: CASSQRVAGGPVGELFF. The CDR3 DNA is TGTGCCAGCAGCCAACGGGTGGCGGGAGGGCCTGTCGGGGAGCTGTTTTTT.

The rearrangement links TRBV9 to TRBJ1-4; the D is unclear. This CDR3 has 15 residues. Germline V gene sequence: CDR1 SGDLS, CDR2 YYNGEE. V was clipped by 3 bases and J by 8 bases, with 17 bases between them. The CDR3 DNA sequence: TGTGCCAGCAGCGCCGACATCCACAAACAGGAAAAACTGTTTTTT. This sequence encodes CASSADIHKQEKLFF.

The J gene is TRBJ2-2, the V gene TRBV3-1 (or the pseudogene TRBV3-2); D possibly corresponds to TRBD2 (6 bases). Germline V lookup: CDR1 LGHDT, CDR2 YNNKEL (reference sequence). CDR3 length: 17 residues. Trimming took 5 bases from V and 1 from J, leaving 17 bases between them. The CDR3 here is CASSVGAGRENTGELFF. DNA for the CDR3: TGTGCCAGCAGCGTCGGGGCAGGGCGGGAGAACACCGGGGAGCTGTTTTTT.

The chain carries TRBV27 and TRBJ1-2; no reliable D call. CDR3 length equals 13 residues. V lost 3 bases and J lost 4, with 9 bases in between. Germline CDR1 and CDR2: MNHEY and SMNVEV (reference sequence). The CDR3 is CASSFGSSYGYTF. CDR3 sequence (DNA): TGTGCCAGCAGTTTCGGGTCGAGCTATGGCTACACCTTC.

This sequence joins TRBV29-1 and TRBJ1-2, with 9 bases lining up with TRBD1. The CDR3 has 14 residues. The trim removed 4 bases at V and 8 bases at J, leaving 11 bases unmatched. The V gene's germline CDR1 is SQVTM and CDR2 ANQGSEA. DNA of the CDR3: TGCAGCGTTGGGTCATCCGGGACAGGGCCCGGCTACACCTTC. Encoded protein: CSVGSSGTGPGYTF.

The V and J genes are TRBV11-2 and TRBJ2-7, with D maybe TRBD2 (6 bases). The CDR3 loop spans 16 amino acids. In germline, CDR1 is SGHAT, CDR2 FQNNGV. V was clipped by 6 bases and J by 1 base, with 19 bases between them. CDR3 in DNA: TGTGCCAGCAGGGGATCTTGGGCGGAGGGATCCTACGAGCAGTACTTC. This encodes CASRGSWAEGSYEQYF.

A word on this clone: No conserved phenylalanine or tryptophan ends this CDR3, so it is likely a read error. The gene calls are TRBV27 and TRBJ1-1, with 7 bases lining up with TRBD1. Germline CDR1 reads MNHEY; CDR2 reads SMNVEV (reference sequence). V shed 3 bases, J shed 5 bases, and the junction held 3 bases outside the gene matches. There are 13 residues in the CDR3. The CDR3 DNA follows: TGTGCCAGCAGTTTTCAGGGGGTGACTGAAGCTTTCCTT. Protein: CASSFQGVTEAFL.

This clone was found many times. The CDR3 sequence: CASSQEGLLAEGETGELFF. In nucleotides, the CDR3 is TGTGCCAGCAGCCAAGAGGGGCTACTAGCGGAGGGGGAAACCGGGGAGCTGTTTTTT. The chain employs TRBV4-2 and TRBJ2-2, with 8 nucleotides matching TRBD2. This CDR3 comprises 19 residues. Germline CDR1 is LGHNA and CDR2 is YNFKEQ. The ends lost 0 bases at V and 5 bases at J; junction bases unmatched: 14.